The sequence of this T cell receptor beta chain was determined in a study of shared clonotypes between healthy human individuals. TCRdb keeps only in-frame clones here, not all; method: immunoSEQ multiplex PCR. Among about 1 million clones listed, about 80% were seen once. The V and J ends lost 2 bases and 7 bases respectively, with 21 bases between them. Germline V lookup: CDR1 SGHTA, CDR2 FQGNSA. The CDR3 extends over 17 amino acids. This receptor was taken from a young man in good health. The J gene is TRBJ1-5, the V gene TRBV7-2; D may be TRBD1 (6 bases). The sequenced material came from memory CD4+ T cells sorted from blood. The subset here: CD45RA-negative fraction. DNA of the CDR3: TGTGCCAGCAGCTTACTGTCGTGGGGACAAGGCTTACAGCCCCAGCATTTT. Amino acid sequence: CASSLLSWGQGLQPQHF.